The 21 T cell receptor beta chains given below trace back to one sample, sequenced in a study of blood T cell repertoires in COVID-19. Method: immunoSEQ multiplex PCR; TCRdb's copy keeps in-frame clones and lacks some. This table has about 270,000 clones, about 89% appearing once. Material: peripheral blood. All receptors come from a man aged 40-55 years with active or convalescent COVID-19.

The chain recombines TRBV2 with TRBJ1-1; unclear D gene. Germline V lookup: CDR1 SNHLY, CDR2 FYNNEI. The CDR3 extends over 14 amino acids. V was cut by 4 bases and J by 3 bases, with 12 bases left in between. The CDR3 is CASSGLGRDTEAFF. CDR3 nucleotide sequence: TGTGCCAGCAGTGGTTTAGGGAGGGACACTGAAGCTTTCTTT.

The rearrangement uses TRBV10-2 and TRBJ1-6; D not resolved. The CDR3 runs 11 residues. Per germline, CDR1 WSHSY and CDR2 SAAADI. The V end lost 3 bases, the J end lost 14 bases, and 8 bases lay between the germline ends. CDR3 residues: CASSEEGSLHF. CDR3 DNA: TGCGCCAGCAGTGAAGAGGGATCCCTCCACTTT.

This clone came up a few times. The V call is TRBV7-9, the J call TRBJ1-6, with a possible D match to TRBD1 (5 bases). Germline assignment: CDR1 SEHNR and CDR2 FQNEAQ (reference sequence). The V end lost 2 bases, the J end lost 8 bases, and 7 bases lay between the germline ends. CDR3 length: 13 amino acids. The CDR3, as DNA: TGTGCCAGCAGCTTACGGGGGTATTCACCCCTCCACTTT. This codes for CASSLRGYSPLHF.

The CDR3 coding sequence is TGTGCTAGTGGTTTCAAGGTCCCAGGAACGATCACAGATACGCAGTATTTT. It is translated as CASGFKVPGTITDTQYF. This chain joins TRBV12-5 and TRBJ2-3; D is uncertain. Germline V CDR1 and CDR2: LGHNT, FRNRAP. Trimming left V 3 bases short and J 2 bases short, with 18 bases between. The CDR3 contains 17 residues.

This clone has just a few counts. The chain combines TRBV5-5 with TRBJ2-7; D may be TRBD1 (5 bases). V was pared by 3 bases and J by 3 bases, with 10 bases between. The CDR3 has 13 amino acids. Germline assignment: CDR1 SGHKS and CDR2 YYEKEE (reference sequence). In nucleotides, the CDR3 is TGTGCCAGCAGCTCCCAGGGAAACTACGAGCAGTACTTC. This encodes CASSSQGNYEQYF.

This chain uses TRBV27 with TRBJ2-7; 11 nucleotides align to TRBD2. The V gene's germline CDR1 is MNHEY and CDR2 SMNVEV (reference sequence). J gave up 3 bases and V 3 bases, and 4 bases lay outside the gene matches. The CDR3 runs to 15 residues. In nucleotides, the CDR3 is TGTGCCAGCAGTTTTCCGGGACTAGCGGTCTACGAGCAGTACTTC. Encoded protein: CASSFPGLAVYEQYF.

Remarks on this clone: The junction differs from germline at one of its ends, possibly a read error. The chain uses TRBV11-2 and TRBJ2-7; TRBD2 might be the D (5 bases). CDR1 SGHAT and CDR2 FQNNGV come from the germline V gene. This CDR3 is 15 amino acids long. CDR3 amino acids: CASSPELSAGIEQHF. The DNA of the CDR3 is TGTGCCAGCAGCCCTGAGCTTAGCGCCGGTATCGAGCAGCACTTC.

V is TRBV29-1 and J is TRBJ2-3, with D possibly being TRBD1 (6 bases). The CDR3 has 15 amino acids. Trimming shortened V by 0 bases and J by 2 bases, and 12 bases separated the two germline ends. Germline CDR1 is SQVTM and CDR2 is ANQGSEA. The CDR3 DNA follows: TGCAGCGTTGAAGATTTTTGGGGGCCCACAGATACGCAGTATTTT. Translated, it gives CSVEDFWGPTDTQYF.

The chain links TRBV6-6 to TRBJ2-5, with unresolved D. CDR1 MNHNY and CDR2 SVGAGI come from the germline V gene (reference sequence). This CDR3 contains 16 residues. The V and J ends lost 7 bases and 5 bases respectively, with 23 bases between them. The CDR3 loop is CASTPREVDYSETQYF. CDR3 DNA: TGTGCCAGCACCCCCAGAGAGGTAGATTACTCCGAGACCCAGTACTTC.

This chain links TRBV19 with TRBJ2-2; D possibly corresponds to TRBD1 (5 bases). V was clipped by 8 bases and J by 7 bases, with 11 bases between them. Germline-derived CDR1 and CDR2 are LNHDA and SQIVND (reference sequence). The CDR3 has 12 amino acids. The DNA of the CDR3 is TGTGCCAGTGAAGGGGTGGGCGGGGAGCTGTTTTTT. As protein: CASEGVGGELFF.

This rearrangement joins TRBV7-9 to TRBJ2-7; 8 bases are a match to TRBD2. Germline V CDR1 and CDR2: SEHNR, FQNEAQ (reference sequence). The length of the CDR3 is 13 residues. After removal of 6 bases from V and 7 bases from J, the junction contained 8 bases not matched to a gene. CDR3 sequence reads: CASSIAGLKEQYF. CDR3 sequence (DNA): TGTGCCAGCAGTATAGCGGGATTGAAAGAGCAGTACTTC.

V is TRBV10-1 and J is TRBJ2-3; tentative D call: TRBD2 (6 bases). The CDR3 is 15 amino acids. The V gene lost 3 bases and the J gene lost 1 base, with 11 bases spanning the gap. CDR1 is WNHNN and CDR2 is SYGVQD in the germline V gene (reference sequence). The DNA for the CDR3 is TGCGCCAGCAGTGATTCGGCTAGCGGCACAGATACGCAGTATTTT. The encoded protein is CASSDSASGTDTQYF.

The chain has TRBV5-6 and TRBJ2-5, with 8 bases that match TRBD2. The V gene end was trimmed by 3 bases and the J gene end by 4 bases; junction bases not matched to a gene: 11. This CDR3 has 16 amino acids. CDR1 and CDR2 from the germline V gene are SGHDT and YYEEEE. Written as DNA, the CDR3 is TGTGCCAGCAGCTCCCTGGCGGGGGGCCGGTTAGAGACCCAGTACTTC. This translates into CASSSLAGGRLETQYF.

The chain joins TRBV5-6 to TRBJ1-2; TRBD1 matches at 9 bases. Germline V CDR1 and CDR2: SGHDT, YYEEEE. CDR3 size: 14 residues. The trim removed 4 bases at V and 5 bases at J, leaving 6 bases unmatched. CDR3 amino acids: CASSQGQGKYGYTF. The DNA for the CDR3 is TGTGCCAGCAGCCAGGGACAGGGCAAGTATGGCTACACCTTC.

Turning to this clone: One junction end does not reproduce the germline sequence, and a read error may be involved. CDR3 DNA sequence: TGTGCCAGCGGTTTACAGGGCGCGACCTTGCAGCAGTACTTC. Protein sequence: CASGLQGATLQQYF. The rearrangement links TRBV27 to TRBJ2-7; TRBD1 is a possible D gene (6 bases). Germline V CDR1 and CDR2: MNHEY, SMNVEV (reference sequence). The CDR3 has 14 residues.

J is TRBJ1-2 and V is TRBV19, with 7 bases identical to TRBD1. CDR3 length: 15 residues. Trimming at V came to 9 bases and at J to 4 bases, leaving 14 bases not matched to a gene. From germline, CDR1 is LNHDA and CDR2 SQIVND (reference sequence). The CDR3: CASRWIGDSSYGYTF. Here the CDR3 DNA reads TGTGCCAGCAGGTGGATTGGGGACAGCAGCTATGGCTACACCTTC.

This clone was counted once. The chain recombines TRBV18 with TRBJ2-7; no reliable D call. CDR1 is KGHSH, CDR2 LQKENI, per germline. Trimming left V 3 bases short and J 5 bases short, with 17 bases between. The CDR3 has 15 residues. As DNA, the CDR3 is TGTGCCAGCTCACCGAGACCCGAGGCGGAACACGAGCAGTACTTC. Translating it yields CASSPRPEAEHEQYF.

The chain is built from TRBV5-6 and TRBJ2-7; 7 bases fit TRBD2. V shed 1 base and J 3 bases; nucleotides not matched to a gene: 10. This CDR3 spans 16 amino acids. Germline V gives CDR1 SGHDT, CDR2 YYEEEE. CDR3 loop: CASSLSSWEGIYEQYF. As DNA, the CDR3 is TGTGCCAGCAGCTTGTCCTCTTGGGAGGGAATCTACGAGCAGTACTTC.

The chain joins TRBV3-1 (or the pseudogene TRBV3-2) to TRBJ2-7, with D possibly matching TRBD2 (5 bases). V was clipped by 0 bases and J by 3 bases, with 6 bases between them. CDR1 LGHDT and CDR2 YNNKEL come from the germline V gene (reference sequence). The CDR3 loop spans 13 amino acids. Written as DNA, the CDR3 is TGTGCCAGCAGCCAAGAGGGAGTCTACGAGCAGTACTTC. As protein: CASSQEGVYEQYF.

V usage is TRBV5-6 and J usage is TRBJ1-3; maybe TRBD1 (6 bases). The CDR3 loop spans 15 amino acids. Germline values: CDR1 SGHDT, CDR2 YYEEEE. Trimming took off 4 bases at V and 4 bases at J, with 15 bases between the two ends. As DNA, the CDR3 is TGTGCCAGCAGCGGCGGGGGGCTTGTGGGAAACACCATATATTTT. It codes for CASSGGGLVGNTIYF.

This CDR3 reads CSVTGVEETQYF. DNA for the CDR3: TGCAGCGTGACAGGGGTTGAAGAGACCCAGTACTTC. The chain uses TRBV29-1 and TRBJ2-5; 8 bases fit TRBD1. Germline V lookup: CDR1 SQVTM, CDR2 ANQGSEA. J was trimmed by 3 bases and V by 6 bases; bases with no gene match: 3. This CDR3 has 12 residues. The variable domain in full, with the rest retrieved from reference TRBV29-1 and TRBJ2-5, is SAVISQKPSRDICQRGTSLTIQCQVDSQVTMMFWYRQQPGQSLTLIATANQGSEATYESGFVIDKFPISRPNLTFSTLTVSNMSPEDSSIYLCSVTGVEETQYFGPGTRLLVL.